This is a list of T cell receptor beta chains from one sample in a study of blood T cell repertoires in COVID-19. Clones were read by immunoSEQ multiplex PCR, and TCRdb kept only the in-frame ones, dropping some. The table has 88,000 or so clones, around 79% seen once. The material sequenced was peripheral blood. These receptors originate from a human donor in a cohort sampled during active COVID-19. Both conserved end residues are trimmed from each CDR3. Each record gives: J gene, V gene, CDR3 protein.

>TRBJ1-2|TRBV6-4
ASSGDRLGGYT
>TRBJ2-1|TRBV10-1
ASSESRSGRADEQF
>TRBJ2-1|TRBV6-5
ASSKTGWLGEQF
>TRBJ2-1|TRBV5-1
ASNLQGAYNEQF
>TRBJ2-1|TRBV6-2/TRBV6-3
ASSSLRYNEQF
>TRBJ2-5|TRBV27
ASSLKGQETQY
>TRBJ1-4|TRBV2
ASSEGQASSNEKLF
>TRBJ2-2|TRBV4-2
ASSQEGGSGRIDNTGELF
>TRBJ1-4|TRBV5-5
ASSRGRDRFNEKLF
>TRBJ2-1|TRBV5-6
ASSPGGALYNEQF
>TRBJ1-1|TRBV28
ASRSRDRGFPEAF
>TRBJ2-3|TRBV15
ATSRGTSASTDTQY
>TRBJ2-1|TRBV29-1
SVETSYNEQF
>TRBJ2-1|TRBV7-4
ASRPGGNEQF
>TRBJ2-5|TRBV24-1
ATSPGGQETQY
>TRBJ2-1|TRBV7-6
ASSPFGGRARGEQF
>TRBJ2-7|TRBV5-1
ASSPTGVSQY
>TRBJ2-7|TRBV23-1
ATEIPLTSGSPYEQY
>TRBJ1-6|TRBV7-6
ASSPGGTSPLH
>TRBJ1-4|TRBV5-1
ASSPGQGGEKLF
>TRBJ2-3|TRBV11-3
ASSLDGGATDTQY
>TRBJ2-7|TRBV5-4
ASSRQGQGYEQY
>TRBJ2-1|TRBV14
ASSHLGLAGYNEQF
>TRBJ2-2|TRBV11-3
ASRGRDTGELF
>TRBJ2-3|TRBV18
ASSLGTTGTDTQY
>TRBJ1-2|TRBV12-3/TRBV12-4
ASSLIASSYT
>TRBJ1-2|TRBV12-3/TRBV12-4
ASRGQNERGYT
>TRBJ1-2|TRBV11-2
ASSTGADNYGYT
>TRBJ1-2|TRBV18
ASSTNRQGASYGYT
>TRBJ2-7|TRBV29-1
SVEGPGRTREQY
>TRBJ1-1|TRBV28
ASSSPGGKAEAF